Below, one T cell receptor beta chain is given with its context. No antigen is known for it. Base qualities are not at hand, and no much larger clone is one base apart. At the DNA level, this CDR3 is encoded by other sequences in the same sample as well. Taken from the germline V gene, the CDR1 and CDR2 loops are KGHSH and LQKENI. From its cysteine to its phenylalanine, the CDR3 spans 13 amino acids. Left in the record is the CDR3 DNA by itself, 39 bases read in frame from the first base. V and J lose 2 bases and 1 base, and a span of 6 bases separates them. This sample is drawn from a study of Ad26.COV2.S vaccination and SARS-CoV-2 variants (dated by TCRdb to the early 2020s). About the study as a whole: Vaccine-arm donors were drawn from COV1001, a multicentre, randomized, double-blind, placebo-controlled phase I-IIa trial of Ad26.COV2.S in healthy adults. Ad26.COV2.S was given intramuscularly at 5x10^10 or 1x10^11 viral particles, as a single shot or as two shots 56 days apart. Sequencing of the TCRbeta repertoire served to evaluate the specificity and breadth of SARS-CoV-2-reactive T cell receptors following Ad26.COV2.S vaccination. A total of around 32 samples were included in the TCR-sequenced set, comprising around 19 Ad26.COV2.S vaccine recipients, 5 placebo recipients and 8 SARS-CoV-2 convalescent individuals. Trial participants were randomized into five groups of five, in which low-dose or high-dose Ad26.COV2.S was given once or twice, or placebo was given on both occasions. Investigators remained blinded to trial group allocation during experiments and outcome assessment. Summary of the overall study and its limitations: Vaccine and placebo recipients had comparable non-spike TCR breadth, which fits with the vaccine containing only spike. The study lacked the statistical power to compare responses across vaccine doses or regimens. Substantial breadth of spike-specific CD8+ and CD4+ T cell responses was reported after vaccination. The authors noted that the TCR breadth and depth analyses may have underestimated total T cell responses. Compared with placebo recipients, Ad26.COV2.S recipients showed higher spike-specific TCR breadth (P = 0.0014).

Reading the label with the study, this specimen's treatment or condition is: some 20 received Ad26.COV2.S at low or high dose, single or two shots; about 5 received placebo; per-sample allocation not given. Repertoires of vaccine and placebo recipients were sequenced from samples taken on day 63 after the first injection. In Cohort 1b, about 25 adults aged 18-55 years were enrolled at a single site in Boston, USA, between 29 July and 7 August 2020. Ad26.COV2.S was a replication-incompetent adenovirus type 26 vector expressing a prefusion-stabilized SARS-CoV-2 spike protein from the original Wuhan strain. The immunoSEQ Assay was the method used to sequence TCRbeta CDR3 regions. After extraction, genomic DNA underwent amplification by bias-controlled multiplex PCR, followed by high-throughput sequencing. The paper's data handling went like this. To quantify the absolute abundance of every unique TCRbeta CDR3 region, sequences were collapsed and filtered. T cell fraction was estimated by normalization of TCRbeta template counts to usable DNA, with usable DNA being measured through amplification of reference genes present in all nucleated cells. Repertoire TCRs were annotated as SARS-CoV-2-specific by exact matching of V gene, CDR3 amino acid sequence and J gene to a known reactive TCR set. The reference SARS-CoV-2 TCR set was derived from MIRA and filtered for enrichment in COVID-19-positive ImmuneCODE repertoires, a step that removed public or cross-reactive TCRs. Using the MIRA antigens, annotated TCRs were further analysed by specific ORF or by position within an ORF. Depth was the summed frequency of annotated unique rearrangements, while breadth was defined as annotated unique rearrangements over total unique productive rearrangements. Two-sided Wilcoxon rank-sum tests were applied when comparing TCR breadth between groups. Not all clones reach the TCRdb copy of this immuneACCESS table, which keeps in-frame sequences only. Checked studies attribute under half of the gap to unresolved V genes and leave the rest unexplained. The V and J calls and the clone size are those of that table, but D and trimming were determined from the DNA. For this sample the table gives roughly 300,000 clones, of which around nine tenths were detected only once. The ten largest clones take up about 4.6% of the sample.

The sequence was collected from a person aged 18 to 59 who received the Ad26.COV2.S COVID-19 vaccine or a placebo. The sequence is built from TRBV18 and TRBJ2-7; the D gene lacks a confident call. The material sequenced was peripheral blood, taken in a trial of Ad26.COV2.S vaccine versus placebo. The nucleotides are TGTGCCAGCTCACCAAGTAGGTCCTACGAGCAGTACTTC. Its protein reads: CASSPSRSYEQYF.